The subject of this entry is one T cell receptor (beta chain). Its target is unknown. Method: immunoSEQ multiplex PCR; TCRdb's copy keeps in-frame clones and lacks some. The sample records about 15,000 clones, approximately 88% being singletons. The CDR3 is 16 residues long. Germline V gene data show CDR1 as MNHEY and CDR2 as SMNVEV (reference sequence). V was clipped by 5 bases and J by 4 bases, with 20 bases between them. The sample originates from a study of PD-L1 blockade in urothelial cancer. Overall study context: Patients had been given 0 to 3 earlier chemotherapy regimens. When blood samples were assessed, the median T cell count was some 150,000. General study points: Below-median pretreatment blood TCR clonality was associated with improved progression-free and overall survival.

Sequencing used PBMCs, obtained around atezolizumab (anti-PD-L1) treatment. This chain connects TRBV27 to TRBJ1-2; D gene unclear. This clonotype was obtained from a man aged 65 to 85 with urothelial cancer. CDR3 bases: TGTGCCAGCAGTCCGTCGATGGTCCCTCTACTCTATGGCTACACCTTC. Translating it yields CASSPSMVPLLYGYTF.